These T cell receptor beta chains were read from a single sample in a study of shared clonotypes between healthy human individuals. Profiled with immunoSEQ multiplex PCR; TCRdb holds only in-frame clones, not every one. The sample records 470,000 or so clones, approximately 84% being singletons. The sample comprised PBMCs. The receptors were sampled from a woman aged 40 to 55 in good health. Some clones in this sample may be carry-over from other donors' samples. The CDR3 runs from the conserved cysteine through the conserved F or W. The order of the fields is clone size, V gene, CDR3 length, D gene, J gene, CDR3 protein, CDR3 DNA. D genes are given only for firm matches. A row's size may be missing; if present it is once, few, many or a size class.

clone_size: once
v_call: TRBV7-3
cdr3_length: 14
d_call: -
j_call: TRBJ2-1
cdr3_aa: CASSLDGSYNEQFF
cdr3_nt: TGTGCCAGCAGCTTAGACGGCTCCTACAATGAGCAGTTCTTC

clone_size: once
v_call: TRBV27
cdr3_length: 13
d_call: -
j_call: TRBJ2-2
cdr3_aa: CASSFGADGELFF
cdr3_nt: TGTGCCAGCAGTTTCGGGGCCGACGGGGAGCTGTTTTTT

clone_size: -
v_call: TRBV6-5
cdr3_length: 14
d_call: TRBD1
j_call: TRBJ1-3
cdr3_aa: CASTDRLSGNTIYF
cdr3_nt: TGTGCCAGCACGGACAGGTTGTCTGGAAACACCATATATTTT

clone_size: -
v_call: TRBV11-2
cdr3_length: 12
d_call: -
j_call: TRBJ1-3
cdr3_aa: CASSLAGNTIYF
cdr3_nt: TGTGCCAGCAGCTTGGCGGGAAACACCATATATTTT

clone_size: once
v_call: TRBV28
cdr3_length: 13
d_call: -
j_call: TRBJ2-7
cdr3_aa: CATGRGDTYEQYF
cdr3_nt: TGTGCCACTGGGAGGGGGGACACCTACGAGCAGTACTTC

clone_size: -
v_call: TRBV29-1
cdr3_length: 14
d_call: TRBD2
j_call: TRBJ2-3
cdr3_aa: CSVSSGTGTDTQYF
cdr3_nt: TGCAGCGTTAGTAGCGGGACCGGCACAGATACGCAGTATTTT

clone_size: few
v_call: TRBV5-1
cdr3_length: 14
d_call: TRBD2
j_call: TRBJ2-3
cdr3_aa: CASSPGLASDTQYF
cdr3_nt: TGCGCCAGCAGCCCGGGACTAGCTTCAGATACGCAGTATTTT

clone_size: -
v_call: TRBV11-2
cdr3_length: 11
d_call: -
j_call: TRBJ2-2
cdr3_aa: CASVQDRELFF
cdr3_nt: TGTGCCAGCGTCCAGGATAGGGAGCTGTTTTTT

clone_size: -
v_call: TRBV15
cdr3_length: 16
d_call: TRBD2
j_call: TRBJ2-7
cdr3_aa: CATSRDGLAGEGEQYF
cdr3_nt: TGTGCCACCAGCAGAGATGGGCTAGCGGGAGAGGGCGAGCAGTACTTC

clone_size: -
v_call: TRBV28
cdr3_length: 17
d_call: TRBD2
j_call: TRBJ2-7
cdr3_aa: CATSGPGLAGVQYEQYF
cdr3_nt: TGTGCCACTTCCGGACCGGGACTAGCGGGAGTTCAGTACGAGCAGTACTTC